The clone carrying this T cell receptor beta chain has only one observation. Its antigen is unknown. This specimen belongs to a study of PD-1 blockade in classical Hodgkin lymphoma. Whole-study results and caveats: The study reported lower baseline TCR diversity in newly diagnosed patients than in healthy donors.

Each of the patients experienced relapse following autologous stem cell transplantation, and their brentuximab vedotin exposure differed. From germline, CDR1 is MNHNS and CDR2 SASEGT. V was clipped by 2 bases and J by 0 bases, with 11 bases between them. This CDR3 comprises 16 residues. Sequenced by immunoSEQ multiplex PCR; TCRdb stores in-frame clones only, minus some. The sample has 120,000 to 150,000 clones, under 85% seen once. The input for sequencing was peripheral blood mononuclear cells (PBMCs), taken before the second cycle of nivolumab. The chain combines TRBV6-1 with TRBJ2-1; weak D call: TRBD1 (6 bases). The receptor was derived from a human donor with classical Hodgkin lymphoma. CDR3 coding DNA: TGTGCCAGCAGTGAATTTGGGGGCCACTCCTACAATGAGCAGTTCTTC. Translation gives CASSEFGGHSYNEQFF.